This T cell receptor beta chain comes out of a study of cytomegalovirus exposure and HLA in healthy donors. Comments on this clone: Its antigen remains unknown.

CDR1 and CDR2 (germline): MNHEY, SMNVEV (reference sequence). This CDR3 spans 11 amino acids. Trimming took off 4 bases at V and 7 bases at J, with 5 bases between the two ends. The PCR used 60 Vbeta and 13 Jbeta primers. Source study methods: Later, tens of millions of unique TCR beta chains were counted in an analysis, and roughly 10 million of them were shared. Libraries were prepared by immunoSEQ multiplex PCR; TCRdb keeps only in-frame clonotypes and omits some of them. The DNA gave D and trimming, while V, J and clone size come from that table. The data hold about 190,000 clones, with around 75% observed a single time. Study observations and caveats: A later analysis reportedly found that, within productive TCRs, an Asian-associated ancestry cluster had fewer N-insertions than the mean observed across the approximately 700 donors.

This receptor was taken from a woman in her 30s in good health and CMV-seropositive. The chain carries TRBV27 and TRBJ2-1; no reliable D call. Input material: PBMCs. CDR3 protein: CASSSANEQFF. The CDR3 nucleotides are TGTGCCAGCAGTTCAGCGAATGAGCAGTTCTTC.